The clone carrying this T cell receptor beta chain has more than one count but fewer than ten. These data are taken from a study of blood T cell repertoires in COVID-19. Turning to the study itself: Both acute and convalescent COVID-19 samples were obtained from the United States, Italy and Spain. PBMCs, B-cell-depleted T cells, or T cells provided the cDNA or gDNA that made up the material.

As processed by the authors: Estimation of nucleated cell counts was performed using reference gene primer amplification. The data were produced by immunoSEQ multiplex PCR, yet TCRdb's version contains in-frame clones alone and is incomplete. V, J and clone size are taken as reported in that table, and D and trimming were inferred from the DNA itself. The data hold more than 150,000 clones, with 70% to 90% observed a single time. Germline CDR1 is SNHLY and CDR2 is FYNNEI. V dropped 7 bases and J dropped 4; count of bases not matched to a gene: 5. The CDR3 spans 14 residues. Sequencing used peripheral blood. This clonotype was sampled from a man aged 40-55 years with active or convalescent COVID-19. The V and J genes are TRBV2 and TRBJ2-1; TRBD2 agrees at 9 bases. For the CDR3, the DNA is TGTGCCAGCAATTCAGCGGGGGGTTACAATGAGCAGTTCTTC. It translates to CASNSAGGYNEQFF.